Below, 12 T cell receptor beta chains from the same sample are listed, as sequenced in a study of T cell responses to AZD1222 COVID-19 vaccine. Measured with immunoSEQ multiplex PCR; TCRdb has only the in-frame clones, and not every one. The data contain approximately 130,000 clones, 91% of them seen just once; the ten biggest clones take up almost 5.5%. Here the sequenced sample was peripheral blood, taken on day 0 of AZD1222 vaccination. Receptors originate from an adult in good health.

The V call is TRBV19, the J call TRBJ1-3, with 8 bases identical to TRBD1. Germline lookup yields CDR1 LNHDA and CDR2 SQIVND (reference sequence). This CDR3 contains 17 residues. V lost 5 bases, J lost 2 bases, and 11 bases stayed unmatched. Here the CDR3 reads CASSPNRQGIPGNTIYF. CDR3 sequence (DNA): TGTGCCAGTAGTCCGAATAGACAGGGGATACCTGGAAACACCATATATTTT.

The rearrangement uses TRBV9 and TRBJ1-2; D remains unclear. The V end was cut by 0 bases, the J end by 6 bases, with 9 bases between. CDR3 length: 13 residues. Looked up from germline, CDR1 is SGDLS and CDR2 is YYNGEE. CDR3 residues: CASSVAVENGYTF. DNA of the CDR3: TGTGCCAGCAGCGTAGCGGTGGAGAATGGCTACACCTTC.

The rearrangement uses TRBV7-3 and TRBJ1-1, with a possible D match to TRBD1 (5 bases). The CDR3 is made up of 17 amino acids. V shed 4 bases and J shed 0 bases, with 18 bases lying between them. The V gene's germline CDR1 is SGHTA and CDR2 FQGTGA. CDR3 region: CASSSDGGERMNTEAFF. CDR3 DNA: TGTGCCAGCAGCTCCGATGGGGGGGAAAGGATGAACACTGAAGCTTTCTTT.

V gene TRBV15 combines with J gene TRBJ1-2; D gene ambiguous. CDR3 length equals 13 residues. The germline gives CDR1 LNHNV, CDR2 YYDKDF (reference sequence). Trimming removed 2 bases from V and 2 bases from J, with 6 bases in between. In nucleotides, the CDR3 is TGTGCCACCAGCAGAAATGGAAACTATGGCTACACCTTC. Amino acid sequence: CATSRNGNYGYTF. Complete variable domain (other parts from reference TRBV15 and TRBJ1-2): DAMVIQNPRYQVTQFGKPVTLSCSQTLNHNVMYWYQQKSSQAPKLLFHYYDKDFNNEADTPDNFQSRRPNTSFCFLDIRSPGLGDTAMYLCATSRNGNYGYTFGSGTRLTVV.

V is TRBV5-1 and J is TRBJ2-7; 9 nucleotides align to TRBD2. CDR1 and CDR2 from the germline V gene are SGHRS and YFSETQ. The CDR3 extends over 14 amino acids. The ends lost 5 bases at V and 4 bases at J; junction bases unmatched: 7. Here the CDR3 DNA reads TGCGCCAGCAGTTCCGGACTAGCGTATTACGAGCAGTACTTC. Translating gives CASSSGLAYYEQYF. Using reference TRBV5-1 and TRBJ2-7 for the parts outside the CDR3, the full variable domain is KAGVTQTPRYLIKTRGQQVTLSCSPISGHRSVSWYQQTPGQGLQFLFEYFSETQRNKGNFPGRFSGRQFSNSRSEMNVSTLELGDSALYLCASSSGLAYYEQYFGPGTRLTVT.

The rearrangement uses TRBV6-5 and TRBJ1-3; perhaps TRBD1 as D (6 bases). Germline lookup yields CDR1 MNHEY and CDR2 SVGAGI. Between the trimmed V and J ends, which lost 0 bases and 5 bases, there was a span of 11 bases. This CDR3 comprises 15 residues. For the CDR3, the DNA is TGTGCCAGCAGTTACTCCGGGGGGCACAGAAACACCATATATTTT. Protein sequence: CASSYSGGHRNTIYF.

The chain combines TRBV5-4 with TRBJ2-5; D is perhaps TRBD1 (5 bases). The CDR3 loop spans 14 amino acids. V lost 0 bases and J 5 bases, leaving 11 bases between the germline ends. Germline CDR1 SGHNT, CDR2 YYREEE (reference sequence). CDR3 sequence: CASSLDAGHETQYF. CDR3 sequence (DNA): TGTGCCAGCAGCTTGGACGCAGGGCATGAGACCCAGTACTTC.

The rearrangement links TRBV19 to TRBJ2-3; possible D gene TRBD2, 6 bases. The germline gives CDR1 LNHDA, CDR2 SQIVND (reference sequence). The CDR3 runs to 14 residues. Trimming cost V 4 bases and J 4 bases, with 12 bases left between them. The CDR3 sequence: CASSRGLPSDTQYF. The CDR3 region has the DNA TGTGCCAGTAGTAGGGGACTTCCCTCAGATACGCAGTATTTT.

J is TRBJ2-2 and V is TRBV7-8; TRBD2 might be the D (5 bases). V gave up 2 bases and J gave up 3 bases, with 19 bases separating them. The germline CDR1 and CDR2 sequences are SGHVS and FQNEAQ. There are 18 residues in the CDR3. Here the CDR3 reads CASSLPRGRATYTGELFF. CDR3 DNA: TGTGCCAGCAGCTTACCTCGGGGAAGGGCGACATACACCGGGGAGCTGTTTTTT. Drawing the rest from reference TRBV7-8 and TRBJ2-2, the complete variable domain is GAGVSQSPRYKVAKRGQDVALRCDPISGHVSLFWYQQALGQGPEFLTYFQNEAQLDKSGLPSDRFFAERPEGSVSTLKIQRTQQEDSAVYLCASSLPRGRATYTGELFFGEGSRLTVL.

The chain joins TRBV7-8 to TRBJ1-6; D is unresolved. CDR3 size: 13 residues. Trimming shortened V by 5 bases and J by 4 bases, and 6 bases separated the two germline ends. Germline V gives CDR1 SGHVS, CDR2 FQNEAQ. Here the CDR3 DNA reads TGTGCCAGCAGCACTAGATATAATTCACCCCTCCACTTT. This sequence encodes CASSTRYNSPLHF.

The rearrangement joins TRBV7-9 to TRBJ1-2; D is uncertain. The CDR3 sequence is 13 residues long. With 3 bases removed from V and 0 bases from J, the gap between germline ends came to 5 bases. Germline CDR1 SEHNR, CDR2 FQNEAQ (reference sequence). As DNA, the CDR3 is TGTGCCAGCAGCTTGCCTTCTAACTATGGCTACACCTTC. Its translation is CASSLPSNYGYTF.

The chain combines TRBV28 with TRBJ2-2; D is perhaps TRBD1 or TRBD2 (6 bases each). Between the trimmed V and J ends, which lost 6 bases and 4 bases, there was a span of 18 bases. CDR3 length: 16 residues. Looked up from germline, CDR1 is MDHEN and CDR2 is SYDVKM. Here the CDR3 reads CASSPGGGLFTGELFF. The CDR3 DNA sequence: TGTGCCAGCAGCCCCGGAGGGGGGCTGTTCACCGGGGAGCTGTTTTTT. Variable domain in full (rest from reference TRBV28 and TRBJ2-2): DVKVTQSSRYLVKRTGEKVFLECVQDMDHENMFWYRQDPGLGLRLIYFSYDVKMKEKGDIPEGYSVSREKKERFSLILESASTNQTSMYLCASSPGGGLFTGELFFGEGSRLTVL.